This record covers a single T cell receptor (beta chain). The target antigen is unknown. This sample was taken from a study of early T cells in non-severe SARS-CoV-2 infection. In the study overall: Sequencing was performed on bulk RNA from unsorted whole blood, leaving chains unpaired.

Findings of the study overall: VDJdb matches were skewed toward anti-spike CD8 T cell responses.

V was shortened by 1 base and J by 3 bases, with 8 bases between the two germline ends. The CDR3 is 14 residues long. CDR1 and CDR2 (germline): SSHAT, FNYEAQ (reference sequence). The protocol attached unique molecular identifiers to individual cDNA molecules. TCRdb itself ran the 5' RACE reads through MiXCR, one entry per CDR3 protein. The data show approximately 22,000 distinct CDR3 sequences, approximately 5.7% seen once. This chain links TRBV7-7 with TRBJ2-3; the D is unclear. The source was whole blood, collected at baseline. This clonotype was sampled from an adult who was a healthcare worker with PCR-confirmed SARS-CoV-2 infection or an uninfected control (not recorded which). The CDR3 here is CASSLGAWTDTQYF. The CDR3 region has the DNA TGTGCCAGCAGCTTAGGGGCCTGGACAGATACGCAGTATTTT.